The T cell receptor (beta chain) described here comes from a study of read filtering for tumor transcriptome and immune sequencing. Study-wide results and limits: Without single-read clonotypes, shared clonotype proportions correlated more between IR-seq and RNA-seq.

About this clonotype itself: Its target is not known.

Molecular barcoded adaptors covering alpha/delta and beta/gamma chains were used on approximately 400 ng RNA. From the reads, TCRdb called clonotypes with MiXCR, one entry per CDR3 protein. This table holds 35,000 to 50,000 distinct CDR3 sequences, roughly 20% found once. Sequences were obtained from a population of CD138-negative cells sorted from bone marrow. This clonotype was sampled from a donor at least 40 years old with multiple myeloma.

CDR3 amino acids: CASSISMASGRRNTQYF. The CDR3 DNA sequence: TGTGCCAGTAGTATTAGTATGGCTAGCGGGAGGCGAAATACGCAGTATTTT. V usage is TRBV19 and J usage is TRBJ2-3, with TRBD2 matching 11 bases. This CDR3 is built from 17 residues. Germline CDR1 reads LNHDA; CDR2 reads SQIVND (reference sequence). V trimming: 3 bases; J trimming: 7 bases; junction bases outside the gene matches: 12.